Given below is one TCR beta chain in context. Its antigen remains unidentified. Base qualities are missing; no much larger clone stands one base away. TCRbeta CDR3 regions were amplified from genomic DNA by means of the immunoSEQ Assay, a bias-controlled multiplex PCR. The study's processing was this. Nucleated cell counts per sample were estimated from amplification of reference gene primers within the assay. To quantify the absolute abundance of each unique TCRbeta CDR3 rearrangement, sequence reads were collapsed and filtered. Productive Simpson clonality was computed per sample as the square root of Simpson's diversity index over productive rearrangements. TCRdb's version of the immuneACCESS table is confined to in-frame rearrangements and falls short of the full clone set. An unresolved V gene accounts for under half of the shortfall where checked; the remainder is of unknown origin. That table supplies the V and J calls and clone size; D and trimming were determined from the DNA. The sample data list some 120,000 clones, and roughly four fifths of these were observed just once. Of the sample, 12% is held by the ten largest clones.

The data belong to a study of blood T cell repertoires in COVID-19 (dated by TCRdb to the early 2020s). In the study overall: Samples covering the acute and convalescent phases of COVID-19 were provided by collaborators in the United States, Italy and Spain. Deeply sampled blood TCRbeta repertoires from subjects exposed to, actively infected with, or recovered from COVID-19 were included in the dataset. Nearly every sample came with metadata listing a de-identified subject ID, COVID-19 status, age in years and sex. Samples were obtained from the ongoing ImmuneRACE study (first 160 participants) and from 1,000 to 1,500 subjects provided by 6 global collaborators. The material from the prospective study consisted of cDNA or gDNA derived from T cells, B-cell-depleted T cells, or PBMCs. The repertoires were released in a freely available public database intended as a resource for research on the immune response to SARS-CoV-2. Where HLA class I and class II types were available, the types were taken from metadata supplied by the sample provider, not from assay-based typing. What the research found in general, with its limitations: The quantity of clinical and demographic metadata differed by source and by participant and was supplied without curation.

Reading from cysteine to phenylalanine, the CDR3 counts 13 amino acids. The only DNA kept is the CDR3, 39 bases in frame from the first base. Trimming removed 9 bases from V and 0 bases from J, leaving 6 bases between the germline ends. The collaborating institutions used their own protocols to collect whole blood in K2EDTA tubes. Collaborator samples were shipped for TCRbeta analysis as frozen whole blood, isolated PBMCs, or DNA extracted from either sample type. The sequencing input was peripheral blood. The receptor was derived from a man in his fifties or sixties with acute or convalescent COVID-19. The rearranged segments are TRBV12-3 or TRBV12-4 and TRBJ2-6, with the identity of the D gene unclear. The encoded CDR3 is CASSFSGANVLTF. The nucleotides are TGTGCCAGTTCCTTCTCTGGGGCCAACGTCCTGACTTTC.